This passage covers 6 T cell receptor beta chains from one sample sequenced in a study of shared clonotypes between healthy human individuals. The assay was immunoSEQ multiplex PCR, and TCRdb's table has in-frame clones only and misses some. The table has 1,400,000 or so clones, 98% to 99% seen once. Sequenced sample: naive CD4+ T cells sorted from blood. The subset denotes: CD45RA+ positively selected. The source is a man under 40 in good health.

The gene calls are TRBV5-1 and TRBJ2-2, with no clear D. The CDR3 extends over 15 amino acids. V shed 0 bases and J shed 5 bases, with 11 bases lying between them. The germline gives CDR1 SGHRS, CDR2 YFSETQ. CDR3 sequence: CASSLDGVSTGELFF. The CDR3 coding sequence is TGCGCCAGCAGCTTGGATGGGGTCTCGACCGGGGAGCTGTTTTTT.

The genes are TRBV18 and TRBJ2-3; 7 positions agree with TRBD1. J gave up 3 bases and V 6 bases, and 9 bases lay outside the gene matches. Per germline, CDR1 KGHSH and CDR2 LQKENI. The CDR3 has 15 residues. CDR3 nucleotides: TGTGCCAGCTCTCAGGGACAGCCCAGAACAGATACGCAGTATTTT. Its translation: CASSQGQPRTDTQYF.

The table lists this clone with a count of one. The chain combines TRBV9 with TRBJ2-2, with 8 positions matching TRBD1. There are 17 residues in the CDR3. Germline V gene sequence: CDR1 SGDLS, CDR2 YYNGEE. Trimming cost V 6 bases and J 1 base; bases outside gene matches: 11. This CDR3 reads CASTRQGQGVNTGELFF. DNA for the CDR3: TGTGCCAGCACCAGACAGGGGCAAGGTGTGAACACCGGGGAGCTGTTTTTT.

The V gene is TRBV12-5, the J gene TRBJ1-3; TRBD1 matches at 9 bases. Germline V gene lookup returns CDR1 LGHNT and CDR2 FRNRAP. Unmatched junction bases numbered 9, after V lost 1 base and J lost 2 bases. The CDR3 runs 18 residues. This chain's CDR3 is CASGLAPPGTGTGNTIYF. The CDR3 DNA reads as TGTGCTAGTGGTTTGGCCCCTCCCGGGACAGGGACTGGAAACACCATATATTTT.

V is TRBV5-1 and J is TRBJ1-4, with a possible D match to TRBD1 (5 bases). Germline CDR1 SGHRS, CDR2 YFSETQ. There are 14 residues in the CDR3. Trimming took off 4 bases at V and 7 bases at J, with 14 bases between the two ends. CDR3 sequence reads: CASSVQPGPEKLFF. CDR3 nucleotide sequence: TGCGCCAGCAGCGTCCAGCCAGGGCCTGAAAAACTGTTTTTT.

The chain combines TRBV5-1 with TRBJ1-1; D may be TRBD1 (5 bases). The germline V and J ends were trimmed by 4 bases and 3 bases, with 16 bases remaining between them. Germline CDR1 is SGHRS and CDR2 is YFSETQ. CDR3 size: 15 residues. The CDR3, as DNA: TGCGCCAGCAGCGCGCTCTCGGACACGTACACTGAAGCTTTCTTT. This codes for CASSALSDTYTEAFF.